This is a list of T cell receptor beta chains from one sample in a study of blood T cell repertoires in COVID-19. Here immunoSEQ multiplex PCR was the method, and the copy in TCRdb shows in-frame clones only, minus some. The sample shows about 240,000 clones, approximately 80% of them seen only once. The sequencing sample was made of peripheral blood. These receptors all stem from a woman over 75 with COVID-19, enrolled during active disease. Both conserved end residues are part of each CDR3. A D gene is named only where the DNA matches it firmly. The size of a clone is reported for some rows only, either as once, few or many, or as a class for expanded clones.

D,J,size,V,length,CDR3,DNA
.,TRBJ1-4,.,TRBV3-1/TRBV3-2,16,CASSREGSGSNEKLFF,TGTGCCAGCAGTCGCGAGGGGAGCGGGAGTAATGAAAAACTGTTTTTT
TRBD1,TRBJ2-5,.,TRBV24-1,16,CATSDLGTGDQETQYF,TGTGCCACCAGTGATTTAGGGACAGGGGACCAAGAGACCCAGTACTTC
.,TRBJ1-5,.,TRBV6-5,14,CASSRSTGDQPQHF,TGTGCCAGCAGCCGATCGACGGGGGATCAGCCCCAGCATTTT
.,TRBJ2-7,.,TRBV2,12,CASSAGTLKRAF,TGTGCCAGCAGTGCCGGGACACTAAAACGGGCCTTC
TRBD1,TRBJ2-2,.,TRBV7-8,15,CASSLGTGRTGELFF,TGTGCCAGCAGCTTAGGGACAGGGCGAACCGGGGAGCTGTTTTTT
.,TRBJ2-7,.,TRBV23-1,15,CASSQQGLPTYEQYF,TGCGCCAGCAGTCAGCAGGGTCTCCCGACCTACGAGCAGTACTTC
.,TRBJ1-2,.,TRBV6-6,13,CASSRDTDYGYTF,TGTGCCAGCAGCCGGGACACGGACTATGGCTACACCTTC
.,TRBJ2-7,.,TRBV19,15,CASSRDFLGPYEQYF,TGTGCCAGTAGCAGGGACTTCTTGGGGCCCTACGAGCAGTACTTC
.,TRBJ1-3,once,TRBV5-1,16,CASSLGLIISGNTIYF,TGCGCCAGCAGCTTGGGACTGATAATCTCTGGAAACACCATATATTTT
.,TRBJ1-3,.,TRBV12-3/TRBV12-4,13,CASNRESGNTIYF,TGTGCCAGCAACCGGGAGTCTGGAAACACCATATATTTT
.,TRBJ2-2,few,TRBV3-1/TRBV3-2,17,CASSHGGRGSNTGELFF,TGTGCCAGCAGCCACGGGGGGCGTGGTTCGAACACCGGGGAGCTGTTTTTT
TRBD1,TRBJ2-1,.,TRBV3-1/TRBV3-2,16,CASSLYLRDSHNEQFF,TGTGCCAGCAGCCTTTACCTCCGGGACAGCCACAATGAGCAGTTCTTC
TRBD1,TRBJ1-4,.,TRBV7-8,15,CASSIPGQGGEKLFF,TGTGCCAGCAGCATACCGGGACAGGGAGGTGAAAAACTGTTTTTT
TRBD1,TRBJ1-2,few,TRBV19,15,CASSIEQGAAYGYTF,TGTGCCAGTAGTATTGAACAGGGGGCCGCCTATGGCTACACCTTC
.,TRBJ2-5,.,TRBV5-6,13,CASAAGQQETQYF,TGTGCCAGCGCCGCGGGGCAACAAGAGACCCAGTACTTC
.,TRBJ1-2,.,TRBV28,12,CASRSGTAGRTF,TGTGCCAGCAGGTCCGGGACCGCGGGGCGAACCTTC
.,TRBJ2-1,.,TRBV28,14,CASSLSRLVNEQFF,TGTGCCAGCAGTTTATCAAGACTAGTCAATGAGCAGTTCTTC
TRBD1,TRBJ1-2,.,TRBV5-6,17,CASSFLGAGGNRYGYTF,TGTGCCAGCAGCTTTTTAGGGGCAGGGGGTAATCGATATGGCTACACCTTC
TRBD1,TRBJ1-2,.,TRBV4-2,16,CASSQDITGEVYGYTF,TGTGCCAGCAGCCAAGATATAACAGGGGAGGTCTATGGCTACACCTTC
.,TRBJ2-7,.,TRBV5-1,14,CASSLDSGRVEQYF,TGCGCCAGCAGCTTGGATTCCGGTCGAGTCGAGCAGTACTTC
TRBD2,TRBJ2-2,.,TRBV3-1/TRBV3-2,17,CASSPVSRGGSTGELFF,TGTGCCAGCAGCCCCGTATCGCGGGGGGGCAGCACCGGGGAGCTGTTTTTT
TRBD2,TRBJ2-7,once,TRBV6-5,11,CASGTTAEQYF,TGTGCCAGTGGGACTACAGCCGAGCAGTACTTC
TRBD2,TRBJ2-7,.,TRBV29-1,14,CSVERALAGHEQYF,TGCAGCGTTGAAAGGGCTCTAGCGGGGCACGAGCAGTACTTC
TRBD1,TRBJ1-1,.,TRBV7-2,12,CATDRVYTEAFF,TGTGCCACCGACAGGGTCTACACTGAAGCTTTCTTT